These 2 T cell receptor beta chains share one sample of origin, sequenced in a study of T cells expressing NK-cell markers. TCRdb reanalyzed the 5' RACE reads and collapses them to one entry per CDR3 protein, without DNA. Its listing shows about 380,000 distinct CDR3 sequences. The material sequenced was blood T cells: a sorted CD56 or NKG2C T cell subset, CD4+ or CD8+ T cells, or bulk PBMC T cells (not recorded which). These receptors all come from a man between 18 and 69 years old in good health.

This chain joins TRBV11-2 and TRBJ2-7; TCRdb reports TRBD1, a call that lacks DNA to check it against. Per germline, CDR1 SGHAT and CDR2 FQNNGV. This CDR3 is 14 amino acids long. The chain's CDR3 is CASSTWGRDYEQYF.

The genes are TRBV24-1 and TRBJ2-1; the TCRdb call, TRBD1, lacks DNA for checking. The CDR3 extends over 16 amino acids. Germline-derived CDR1 and CDR2 are KGHDR and SFDVKD. The CDR3 loop is CATSDSGRGAYNEQFF.